This entry lists 26 T cell receptor beta chains sequenced from one sample in a study of OX40 agonist ivuxolimab in advanced cancers. Assay: immunoSEQ multiplex PCR; the TCRdb copy retains only in-frame clones and omits some. This table has about 52,000 clones, just under 95% appearing once. The sample in question was CD4+ or CD8+ T cells sorted from blood, obtained in a trial of the OX40 agonist ivuxolimab. The receptors here all came from an adult with an advanced solid tumor such as melanoma, head and neck, liver or kidney cancer.

J is TRBJ2-2 and V is TRBV5-1; a weak D match, TRBD2 (5 bases). The V gene lost 4 bases and the J gene lost 2 bases, with 12 bases spanning the gap. This CDR3 contains 15 residues. In germline, CDR1 is SGHRS, CDR2 YFSETQ. The CDR3: CASSPSLANTGELFF. DNA of the CDR3: TGCGCCAGCAGCCCTTCCCTAGCAAACACCGGGGAGCTGTTTTTT.

The V call is TRBV9, the J call TRBJ2-2, with D tentatively TRBD1 (6 bases). CDR1 and CDR2 (germline): SGDLS, YYNGEE. V gave up 1 base and J gave up 2 bases, with 15 bases separating them. CDR3 length: 17 residues. CDR3 loop: CASSVPQQGLNTGELFF. The CDR3 bases are TGTGCCAGCAGCGTACCCCAACAGGGTTTAAACACCGGGGAGCTGTTTTTT.

The V gene is TRBV6-5, the J gene TRBJ2-5, with D perhaps TRBD1 or TRBD2 (5 bases each). The germline V gene encodes CDR1 MNHEY and CDR2 SVGAGI. Trimming removed 0 bases from V and 2 bases from J, with 10 bases in between. The CDR3 spans 15 residues. Here the CDR3 DNA reads TGTGCCAGCAGTTACTCGGGGACGTCTCAAGAGACCCAGTACTTC. Translating gives CASSYSGTSQETQYF.

In its sample, this clone was seen a few times. V gene TRBV18 combines with J gene TRBJ2-7; D unclear. The CDR3 extends over 12 amino acids. V dropped 6 bases and J dropped 7 bases, with 13 bases sitting between them. CDR1 is KGHSH, CDR2 LQKENI, per germline. The CDR3 bases are TGTGCCAGCTCCCCCACGGTAGAAGAGCAGTACTTC. Its translation: CASSPTVEEQYF.

This CDR3 reads CASRVLGGMDAFF. The CDR3 DNA sequence: TGTGCCAGCAGGGTTTTGGGGGGCATGGATGCTTTCTTT. The chain recombines TRBV27 with TRBJ1-1, with D possibly TRBD1 on 6 matching bases. This CDR3 spans 13 amino acids. Trimming left V 6 bases short and J 11 bases short, with 19 bases between. Germline CDR1 reads MNHEY; CDR2 reads SMNVEV (reference sequence).

The V gene is TRBV28, the J gene TRBJ2-3; TRBD1 might be the D (5 bases). V was clipped by 10 bases and J by 6 bases, with 20 bases between them. CDR3 length equals 14 residues. Germline values: CDR1 MDHEN, CDR2 SYDVKM. The CDR3 DNA reads as TGTGCCACCATTGGACATTCCCGTTTCGATACGCAGTATTTT. Amino acids: CATIGHSRFDTQYF.

The V call is TRBV19, the J call TRBJ2-7, with a weak D call TRBD2 (6 bases). Germline assignment: CDR1 LNHDA and CDR2 SQIVND (reference sequence). Trimming pared 2 bases from V and 0 bases from J, leaving 14 bases between. This CDR3 has 16 amino acids. The CDR3 is CASSISGRDDSYEQYF. DNA of the CDR3: TGTGCCAGTAGTATATCTGGGCGGGACGACTCCTACGAGCAGTACTTC.

The rearrangement links TRBV28 to TRBJ2-1, with unresolved D. This CDR3 spans 16 amino acids. CDR1 MDHEN and CDR2 SYDVKM come from the germline V gene. The V and J ends lost 6 bases and 5 bases respectively, with 20 bases between them. The CDR3: CASSPLSAGGHNEQFF. The CDR3 DNA follows: TGTGCCAGCAGCCCCCTCTCGGCCGGCGGACACAATGAGCAGTTCTTC. The complete variable domain, with remaining parts taken from reference TRBV28 and TRBJ2-1, reads DVKVTQSSRYLVKRTGEKVFLECVQDMDHENMFWYRQDPGLGLRLIYFSYDVKMKEKGDIPEGYSVSREKKERFSLILESASTNQTSMYLCASSPLSAGGHNEQFFGPGTRLTVL.

This chain links TRBV12-5 with TRBJ2-7; D is perhaps TRBD2 (5 bases). V was pared by 2 bases and J by 5 bases, with 13 bases between. CDR1 is LGHNT, CDR2 FRNRAP, per germline. The CDR3 contains 14 residues. The CDR3 DNA reads TGTGCTAGTGGTTTGCCCCGGGGAATCGACGAGCAGTACTTC. This translates into CASGLPRGIDEQYF.

This clone has only one observation. CDR3: CASRTTKGAKNYGYTF. The DNA for the CDR3 is TGTGCCAGCCGAACGACAAAGGGGGCAAAAAACTATGGCTACACCTTC. The chain joins TRBV19 to TRBJ1-2; 7 bases align to TRBD1. CDR3 length: 16 residues. Germline values: CDR1 LNHDA, CDR2 SQIVND (reference sequence). Germline trimming cut 9 bases from V and 2 bases from J; bases unmatched to any gene: 15.

The count of this clone is one. The chain combines TRBV13 with TRBJ2-3; D possibly uses TRBD1 or TRBD2 (6 bases each). This CDR3 region has 15 residues. Germline V gene lookup returns CDR1 PRHDT and CDR2 FYEKMQ (reference sequence). Trimming removed 5 bases at V and 2 bases at J, with 14 bases between. CDR3: CASSGGRAFTDTQYF. CDR3 nucleotides: TGTGCCAGCAGCGGGGGGCGGGCGTTCACAGATACGCAGTATTTT.

The chain joins TRBV4-2 to TRBJ2-1; D remains unclear. Germline V lookup: CDR1 LGHNA, CDR2 YNFKEQ. The CDR3 covers 14 residues. V was clipped by 0 bases and J by 6 bases, with 9 bases between them. The CDR3 DNA reads TGTGCCAGCAGCCAAGATCCGAGGCCCAATGAGCAGTTCTTC. The encoded protein is CASSQDPRPNEQFF.

This chain connects TRBV19 to TRBJ2-7; D not resolved. Trimming left V 2 bases short and J 2 bases short, with 19 bases between. This CDR3 is 17 amino acids long. Germline V lookup: CDR1 LNHDA, CDR2 SQIVND (reference sequence). The CDR3 region is CASSISSTVEVTYEQYF. In nucleotides, the CDR3 is TGTGCCAGTAGTATATCATCCACAGTCGAAGTAACCTACGAGCAGTACTTC. The full variable domain, with the rest looked up from reference TRBV19 and TRBJ2-7, is DGGITQSPKYLFRKEGQNVTLSCEQNLNHDAMYWYRQDPGQGLRLIYYSQIVNDFQKGDIAEGYSVSREKKESFPLTVTSAQKNPTAFYLCASSISSTVEVTYEQYFGPGTRLTVT.

V and J are TRBV9 and TRBJ2-1, with D hard to call. Germline CDR1 reads SGDLS; CDR2 reads YYNGEE. V was trimmed by 0 bases and J by 5 bases, leaving 6 bases between them. The CDR3 has 13 amino acids. The CDR3 coding sequence is TGTGCCAGCAGCGTAGAACGGAACAATGAGCAGTTCTTC. This translates into CASSVERNNEQFF.

The CDR3 is CAGAIGPEQYF. The CDR3 nucleotides are TGTGCCGGCGCAATTGGTCCCGAGCAGTACTTC. The V gene is TRBV6-1, the J gene TRBJ2-7; no clear D gene. The CDR3 is made up of 11 amino acids. The V and J ends lost 11 bases and 6 bases respectively, with 14 bases between them. Germline CDR1 and CDR2: MNHNS and SASEGT.

This sequence joins TRBV7-8 and TRBJ1-1; D is ambiguous. The germline V and J ends were trimmed by 3 bases and 0 bases, with 8 bases remaining between them. Germline V gene sequence: CDR1 SGHVS, CDR2 FQNEAQ. This CDR3 is 14 amino acids long. The CDR3 here is CASSFGQLNTEAFF. The CDR3 DNA is TGTGCCAGCAGCTTTGGGCAGTTGAACACTGAAGCTTTCTTT.

The chain employs TRBV19 and TRBJ2-5; TRBD1 aligns across 7 bases. Germline assignment: CDR1 LNHDA and CDR2 SQIVND (reference sequence). The CDR3 is 15 residues long. The ends lost 6 bases at V and 3 bases at J; junction bases unmatched: 10. The CDR3 DNA reads TGTGCCAGTAGCCAAGCTACGGACAGGAAAGAGACCCAGTACTTC. Translated, it gives CASSQATDRKETQYF.

The chain is built from TRBV7-9 and TRBJ1-1; D might be TRBD1 (5 bases). Per the germline V gene, CDR1 is SEHNR and CDR2 is FQNEAQ (reference sequence). The CDR3 runs to 13 residues. The V gene lost 4 bases and the J gene lost 4 bases, with 10 bases spanning the gap. CDR3 region: CASSSTGVTEAFF. CDR3 nucleotide sequence: TGTGCCAGCAGCTCTACAGGAGTCACTGAAGCTTTCTTT. The full variable domain, with the rest looked up from reference TRBV7-9 and TRBJ1-1, is DTGVSQNPRHKITKRGQNVTFRCDPISEHNRLYWYRQTLGQGPEFLTYFQNEAQLEKSRLLSDRFSAERPKGSFSTLEIQRTEQGDSAMYLCASSSTGVTEAFFGQGTRLTVV.

This clone appeared a few times. The chain links TRBV7-3 to TRBJ2-3, with TRBD2 matching over 7 bases. Germline trimming cut 1 base from V and 1 base from J; bases unmatched to any gene: 2. This CDR3 is built from 15 residues. The germline CDR1 and CDR2 sequences are SGHTA and FQGTGA. CDR3 coding DNA: TGTGCCAGCAGCTTAATGGCGGGAGGCACAGATACGCAGTATTTT. This translates into CASSLMAGGTDTQYF. Full variable domain (remainder filled in from reference TRBV7-3 and TRBJ2-3): GAGVSQTPSNKVTEKGKYVELRCDPISGHTALYWYRQSLGQGPEFLIYFQGTGAADDSGLPNDRFFAVRPEGSVSTLKIQRTERGDSAVYLCASSLMAGGTDTQYFGPGTRLTVL.

In DNA, the CDR3 is TGTGCCAGTAGTTCCCGGGACGGTACCTACGAGCAGTACTTC. It codes for CASSSRDGTYEQYF. The chain recombines TRBV19 with TRBJ2-7; D possibly uses TRBD1 or TRBD2 (5 bases each). Trimming took 5 bases from V and 2 from J, leaving 13 bases between them. The CDR3 length is 14 residues. CDR1 is LNHDA and CDR2 is SQIVND in the germline V gene (reference sequence).

The genes are TRBV4-3 and TRBJ1-2, with 9 bases lining up with TRBD1. From germline, CDR1 is LGHNA and CDR2 YSLEER. The CDR3 runs 14 residues. The J segment lost 8 bases and the V segment lost 7 bases, leaving 11 bases of the junction unmatched. The CDR3 coding sequence is TGCGCCAGCACCCAGGAACAGGGGGCCGACGGCTACACCTTC. Protein sequence: CASTQEQGADGYTF.

The rearrangement uses TRBV6-1 and TRBJ2-7; D uncertain. Germline V gene sequence: CDR1 MNHNS, CDR2 SASEGT. The germline V and J ends were trimmed by 2 bases and 0 bases, with 8 bases remaining between them. The CDR3 consists of 14 residues. The CDR3 sequence is CASSELDGSYEQYF. The CDR3, as DNA: TGTGCCAGCAGTGAATTGGACGGCTCCTACGAGCAGTACTTC.

V is TRBV11-2 and J is TRBJ2-7; TRBD1 agrees at 8 bases. Germline loops: CDR1 SGHAT, CDR2 FQNNGV. V was pared by 5 bases and J by 5 bases, with 8 bases of the junction left unmatched. CDR3 length equals 14 residues. CDR3 coding DNA: TGTGCCAGCAGCGAGCAGGGGGCGGTCCACGAGCAGTACTTC. Translated: CASSEQGAVHEQYF. The entire variable domain, with the rest obtained from reference TRBV11-2 and TRBJ2-7, is as follows: EAGVAQSPRYKIIEKRQSVAFWCNPISGHATLYWYQQILGQGPKLLIQFQNNGVVDDSQLPKDRFSAERLKGVDSTLKIQPAKLEDSAVYLCASSEQGAVHEQYFGPGTRLTVT.

This clone was counted a few times. The V call is TRBV7-8, the J call TRBJ1-1; tentatively, D is TRBD1 (5 bases). The germline V and J ends were trimmed by 3 bases and 1 base, with 12 bases remaining between them. This CDR3 contains 15 residues. Germline CDR1 and CDR2: SGHVS and FQNEAQ. The CDR3, as DNA: TGTGCCAGCAGCTTTTTAGGGGCGGGGAACACTGAAGCTTTCTTT. Its translation is CASSFLGAGNTEAFF.

The chain recombines TRBV5-4 with TRBJ1-2, with 9 bases fitting TRBD1. CDR3 length: 16 amino acids. CDR1 is SGHNT and CDR2 is YYREEE in the germline V gene (reference sequence). Unmatched junction bases numbered 13, after V lost 4 bases and J lost 6 bases. The CDR3 DNA reads TGTGCCAGCAGCCAGATTACCGGGACAGGGATTAATGGCTACACCTTC. Its protein is CASSQITGTGINGYTF.

Concerning this clone itself: The sample contains more than one DNA sequence encoding this CDR3. The chain's CDR3 is CASSLSPSYEQYF. As DNA, the CDR3 is TGTGCCAGCAGTTTATCCCCCTCCTACGAGCAGTACTTC. The chain employs TRBV27 and TRBJ2-7; D unresolved. The germline gives CDR1 MNHEY, CDR2 SMNVEV (reference sequence). There are 13 residues in the CDR3. Trimming removed 0 bases from V and 0 bases from J, with 3 bases in between.